The present T cell receptor beta chain was sequenced within a study of T cell repertoires in cytomegalovirus infection. Study outcomes and limitations: Based on cumulative public TCR beta family frequency, carriers of CMV plus the relevant HLA were identified.

TCRdb analysed the reads with MiXCR anew, one entry per CDR3 protein. Of approximately 260,000 distinct CDR3 sequences in the sample, roughly a fifth are singletons; the top ten hold around 20%. Trimming stripped 1 base from V and 4 bases from J, with 10 bases between. Germline V lookup: CDR1 SGHTA, CDR2 FQGNSA. There are 14 residues in the CDR3. This clonotype was observed a few times. Its antigen is unidentified. The sample was cultured PBMCs, taken from culture after CMV antigen stimulation. This chain uses TRBV7-2 with TRBJ2-5; a possible D gene is TRBD2 (6 bases). The source of this sequence is a human donor in good health (CMV status not recorded). Some clones in this sample may be carry-over from other donors' samples. This CDR3 reads CASSLDGGGETQYF. CDR3 in DNA: TGTGCCAGCAGCTTAGATGGGGGAGGAGAGACCCAGTACTTC.